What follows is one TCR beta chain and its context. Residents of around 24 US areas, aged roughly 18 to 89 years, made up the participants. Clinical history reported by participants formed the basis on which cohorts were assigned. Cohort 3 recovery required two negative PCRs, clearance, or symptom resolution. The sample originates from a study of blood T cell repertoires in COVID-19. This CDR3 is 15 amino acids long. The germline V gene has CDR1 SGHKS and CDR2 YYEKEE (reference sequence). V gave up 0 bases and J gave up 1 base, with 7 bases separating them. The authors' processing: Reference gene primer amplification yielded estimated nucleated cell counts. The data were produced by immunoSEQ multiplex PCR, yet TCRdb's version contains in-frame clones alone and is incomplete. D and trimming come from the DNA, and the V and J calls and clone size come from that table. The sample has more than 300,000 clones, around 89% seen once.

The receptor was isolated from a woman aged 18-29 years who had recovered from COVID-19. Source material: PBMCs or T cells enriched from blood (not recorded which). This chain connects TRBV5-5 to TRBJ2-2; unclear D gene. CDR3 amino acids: CASSLESGNTGELFF. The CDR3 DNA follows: TGTGCCAGCAGCTTGGAGTCGGGGAACACCGGGGAGCTGTTTTTT.